This T cell receptor beta chain stems from a study of siplizumab effects on memory and regulatory T cells. Findings and caveats of the study: Naive T cells were seen as more diverse than memory cells and as major alloresponse contributors. Sequences below about 10^-5 frequency were poorly captured, limiting mapping of alloreactive clones.

Assayed TCR templates numbered some 9.3 x 10^4 for each sample. Data came from immunoSEQ multiplex PCR; TCRdb stores just in-frame clones and leaves some out. The top ten clones hold roughly 2.8% of a sample with 100,000 or so clones, more than 90% of them seen once. Comments on this clone: Its specificity is not known.

The sequencing input was CD4+ T cells sorted from blood. This TCR came from a human donor in good health. Some clones in this sample may be carry-over from other donors' samples.

The DNA for the CDR3 is TGTGCCAGCAGTTATCTGGGGACAGGTAAAGGGGATACGCAGTATTTT. This translates into CASSYLGTGKGDTQYF. The rearrangement links TRBV6-5 to TRBJ2-3, with 8 bases identical to TRBD1. The CDR3 is 16 residues long. Germline V gene data show CDR1 as MNHEY and CDR2 as SVGAGI. Trimming removed 3 bases from V and 6 bases from J; junction bases left unmatched: 11.